This T cell receptor (beta chain) comes out of a study of blood T cells in healthy people across ages. This clonotype came up once. Then a second PCR, running roughly 6 to 11 cycles, was carried out with a sample-barcoded 5' primer and a J-beta primer mix. Each CDR3 protein is one row after TCRdb ran MiXCR on the 5' RACE reads. The sample has 980,000 or so distinct CDR3 sequences, around 48% seen once. The V gene's germline CDR1 is SGHRS and CDR2 YFSETQ. The CDR3 length is 16 residues. Trimming cost V 4 bases and J 1 base, with 15 bases left between them. The chain joins TRBV5-1 to TRBJ2-1; no definite D call. This TCR came from a man under 40 in good health. The sample comprised blood. The CDR3 region is CASSVSYTVSYNEQFF. The CDR3 DNA sequence: TGCGCCAGCAGCGTCTCGTACACCGTATCCTACAATGAGCAGTTCTTC.